Listed below are T cell receptor beta chains from one sample, sequenced in a study of blood T cell repertoires in COVID-19. TCRdb keeps only in-frame clones here, not all; method: immunoSEQ multiplex PCR. This sample has about 210,000 clones, with just under 85% found just once. Sequenced sample: peripheral blood. These receptors were taken from a woman between 50 and 59 years old with active or convalescent COVID-19. Each CDR3 is given with its conserved first and last residue. The D gene is left open where the match is weak. The size field is filled for only some rows; it gives once, few, many or a size class.

V gene: TRBV7-6
D gene: TRBD1
clone size: .
J gene: TRBJ2-1
CDR3 DNA: TGTGCCAGCAGCTTAGACAGGGGGAAAATAAATGAGCAGTTCTTC
CDR3 protein: CASSLDRGKINEQFF

V gene: TRBV4-2
D gene: .
clone size: .
J gene: TRBJ1-6
CDR3 DNA: TGTGCCAGCAGCCAATCGACAGGCTATAATTCACCCCTCCACTTT
CDR3 protein: CASSQSTGYNSPLHF

V gene: TRBV19
D gene: .
clone size: .
J gene: TRBJ1-1
CDR3 DNA: TGTGCCACCTCCCCGGCGGGGGGAGGGACTGAAGCTTTCTTT
CDR3 protein: CATSPAGGGTEAFF

V gene: TRBV19
D gene: .
clone size: .
J gene: TRBJ1-1
CDR3 DNA: TGTGCCAGTAGTATAGGGACAGAAGCTTTCTTT
CDR3 protein: CASSIGTEAFF

V gene: TRBV5-1
D gene: TRBD1
clone size: .
J gene: TRBJ1-5
CDR3 DNA: TGCGCCAGCAGCTCTACAGGGGCAAAATATCAGCCCCAGCATTTT
CDR3 protein: CASSSTGAKYQPQHF

V gene: TRBV24-1
D gene: .
clone size: .
J gene: TRBJ2-2
CDR3 DNA: TGTGCCACCAGTGATTTGGAGGTCCGGGGGATCGGGGAGCTGTTTTTT
CDR3 protein: CATSDLEVRGIGELFF

V gene: TRBV5-1
D gene: .
clone size: .
J gene: TRBJ1-5
CDR3 DNA: TGCGCCAGCAGCTTGGACGGTTTCAATCAGCCCCAGCATTTT
CDR3 protein: CASSLDGFNQPQHF

V gene: TRBV9
D gene: .
clone size: .
J gene: TRBJ1-2
CDR3 DNA: TGTGCCAGCAGCGTAGGATCGGGGGACTATGGCTACACCTTC
CDR3 protein: CASSVGSGDYGYTF

V gene: TRBV2
D gene: .
clone size: once
J gene: TRBJ1-2
CDR3 DNA: TGTGCCAGCCGGTCTACAGGTGCAGGCTTCTCCTATGGCTACACCTTC
CDR3 protein: CASRSTGAGFSYGYTF

V gene: TRBV6-5
D gene: TRBD1
clone size: once
J gene: TRBJ1-3
CDR3 DNA: TGTGCCAGCAGTTACAACAGGGGGACGGGAAACACCATATATTTT
CDR3 protein: CASSYNRGTGNTIYF

V gene: TRBV25-1
D gene: .
clone size: .
J gene: TRBJ1-3
CDR3 DNA: TGTGCCAGCAGGACTTCCTCTGGAAACACCATATATTTT
CDR3 protein: CASRTSSGNTIYF

V gene: TRBV29-1
D gene: TRBD1
clone size: .
J gene: TRBJ2-3
CDR3 DNA: TGCAGCGCGGGACAGGGATTACGCACAGATACGCAGTATTTT
CDR3 protein: CSAGQGLRTDTQYF

V gene: TRBV20-1
D gene: TRBD2
clone size: .
J gene: TRBJ2-1
CDR3 DNA: TGCAGTGCTAGTAGCCGGGGGGACTCGTACAATGAGCAGTTCTTC
CDR3 protein: CSASSRGDSYNEQFF

V gene: TRBV7-2
D gene: TRBD1
clone size: .
J gene: TRBJ2-2
CDR3 DNA: TGTGCCAGCAGACCCGGGACAGGGTCGAACACCGGGGAGCTGTTTTTT
CDR3 protein: CASRPGTGSNTGELFF

V gene: TRBV6-4
D gene: .
clone size: .
J gene: TRBJ2-7
CDR3 DNA: TGTGCCAGCAGTTACGGGGGTCTGGAAGGTGGATACGAGCAGTACTTC
CDR3 protein: CASSYGGLEGGYEQYF

V gene: TRBV19
D gene: TRBD1
clone size: .
J gene: TRBJ1-1
CDR3 DNA: TGTGCCAGTAGCAGGGACAGGGTGAACACTGAAGCTTTCTTT
CDR3 protein: CASSRDRVNTEAFF

V gene: TRBV12-3/TRBV12-4
D gene: .
clone size: .
J gene: TRBJ1-1
CDR3 DNA: TGTGCCAGCAGTTTAGCGCGTATCCATGAAGCTTTCTTT
CDR3 protein: CASSLARIHEAFF

V gene: TRBV4-1
D gene: TRBD1
clone size: once
J gene: TRBJ2-3
CDR3 DNA: TGCGCCAGCAGCCCCCGACAGGGTAGCACAGATACGCAGTATTTT
CDR3 protein: CASSPRQGSTDTQYF

V gene: TRBV23-1
D gene: TRBD2
clone size: .
J gene: TRBJ2-1
CDR3 DNA: TGCGCCAGCAGTCAATTATACCGGCTAGCGGCTTCCTACAATGAGCAGTTCTTC
CDR3 protein: CASSQLYRLAASYNEQFF

V gene: TRBV19
D gene: TRBD1
clone size: .
J gene: TRBJ1-2
CDR3 DNA: TGTGCCACCCGACAGGGGGCGCTACCTAACTATGGCTACACCTTC
CDR3 protein: CATRQGALPNYGYTF

V gene: TRBV4-2
D gene: TRBD2
clone size: .
J gene: TRBJ2-3
CDR3 DNA: TGTGCCAGCAGCCAAGAACTAGCGGGGGGGCCATCAGATACGCAGTATTTT
CDR3 protein: CASSQELAGGPSDTQYF

V gene: TRBV2
D gene: TRBD1
clone size: .
J gene: TRBJ1-2
CDR3 DNA: TGTGCCAGCTCGGGCGACAGGGACTATGGCTACACCTTC
CDR3 protein: CASSGDRDYGYTF

V gene: TRBV7-9
D gene: .
clone size: .
J gene: TRBJ1-2
CDR3 DNA: TGTGCCAGCAGCACCCGGACGGGAGGCTACACCTTC
CDR3 protein: CASSTRTGGYTF

V gene: TRBV6-5
D gene: TRBD1
clone size: .
J gene: TRBJ1-2
CDR3 DNA: TGTGCCAGCGGGCAGGGGGCAAGCTATGGCTACACCTTC
CDR3 protein: CASGQGASYGYTF

V gene: TRBV28
D gene: .
clone size: .
J gene: TRBJ1-3
CDR3 DNA: TGTGCCAGCAGTTGGCCAGGGTCCTCCTCTGGAAACACCATATATTTT
CDR3 protein: CASSWPGSSSGNTIYF

V gene: TRBV2
D gene: .
clone size: .
J gene: TRBJ2-2
CDR3 DNA: TGTGCCAGCAGTAGACAGACGAACACCGGGGAGCTGTTTTTT
CDR3 protein: CASSRQTNTGELFF

V gene: TRBV5-8
D gene: .
clone size: once
J gene: TRBJ1-1
CDR3 DNA: TGTGCCAGCAGCTTCGACGGACTAGGGACTGAAGCTTTCTTT
CDR3 protein: CASSFDGLGTEAFF

V gene: TRBV28
D gene: TRBD2
clone size: .
J gene: TRBJ2-2
CDR3 DNA: TGTGCCAGCAGTCCCGGGGGGGCCTACACCGGGGAGCTGTTTTTT
CDR3 protein: CASSPGGAYTGELFF

V gene: TRBV5-4
D gene: .
clone size: .
J gene: TRBJ1-2
CDR3 DNA: TGTGCCAGCAGCTTAGGCGGCCAGGGGTTCTATGGCTACACCTTC
CDR3 protein: CASSLGGQGFYGYTF

V gene: TRBV5-1
D gene: TRBD1
clone size: .
J gene: TRBJ1-2
CDR3 DNA: TGCGCCAGCAGCCCTTCGGGACAGGGGGCGAGTTATGGCTACACCTTC
CDR3 protein: CASSPSGQGASYGYTF

V gene: TRBV7-9
D gene: .
clone size: .
J gene: TRBJ2-1
CDR3 DNA: TGTGCCAGCAGCTTTAGTTACGGGGGAGGCAATGAGCAGTTCTTC
CDR3 protein: CASSFSYGGGNEQFF

V gene: TRBV28
D gene: TRBD1
clone size: once
J gene: TRBJ1-2
CDR3 DNA: TGTGCCAGCAGCGACCCCGACAGGGAGTACTATGGCTACACCTTC
CDR3 protein: CASSDPDREYYGYTF

V gene: TRBV2
D gene: TRBD1
clone size: once
J gene: TRBJ2-2
CDR3 DNA: TGTGCCAGCAGTGTCCCCAAAAGGGGTGGGACAGCGAACACCGGGGAGCTGTTTTTT
CDR3 protein: CASSVPKRGGTANTGELFF

V gene: TRBV5-4
D gene: TRBD2
clone size: .
J gene: TRBJ2-1
CDR3 DNA: TGTGCCAGCAGCCCGGGGGGTAGGGTTTTCTCCTACAATGAGCAGTTCTTC
CDR3 protein: CASSPGGRVFSYNEQFF

V gene: TRBV6-6
D gene: TRBD1
clone size: .
J gene: TRBJ1-1
CDR3 DNA: TGTGCCAGCAGTTACCCCCGACAGGGAGGAACTGAAGCTTTCTTT
CDR3 protein: CASSYPRQGGTEAFF

V gene: TRBV5-1
D gene: .
clone size: .
J gene: TRBJ2-1
CDR3 DNA: TGCGCCAGCAGCTCAAGGGGGGGAGTCAATGAGCAGTTCTTC
CDR3 protein: CASSSRGGVNEQFF

V gene: TRBV30
D gene: TRBD2
clone size: .
J gene: TRBJ2-1
CDR3 DNA: TGTGCCTGGGCTGGCTTAGCGGGAGCGTCATACAATGAGCAGTTCTTC
CDR3 protein: CAWAGLAGASYNEQFF

V gene: TRBV24-1
D gene: .
clone size: .
J gene: TRBJ1-2
CDR3 DNA: TGTGCCACCAGTGATTTAAACCCTTATTGGAGGCCCCCAGTACGTGGCTACACCTTC
CDR3 protein: CATSDLNPYWRPPVRGYTF

V gene: TRBV21-1
D gene: .
clone size: .
J gene: TRBJ2-1
CDR3 DNA: TGTGCCAGCAGCAAAGCGCTCCAGCGGGAGAAAAATGAGCAGTTCTTC
CDR3 protein: CASSKALQREKNEQFF

V gene: TRBV15
D gene: TRBD1
clone size: .
J gene: TRBJ1-2
CDR3 DNA: TGTGCCACCAGCAGAGCAATTGAGGATCCCGGGACAGGGAACTATGGCTACACCTTC
CDR3 protein: CATSRAIEDPGTGNYGYTF

V gene: TRBV9
D gene: TRBD2
clone size: .
J gene: TRBJ2-1
CDR3 DNA: TGTGCCAGCAGCCTGCGGTCTAGCGGGAGGGGGGAGCAGTTCTTC
CDR3 protein: CASSLRSSGRGEQFF

V gene: TRBV27
D gene: .
clone size: .
J gene: TRBJ2-1
CDR3 DNA: TGTGCCAGCAGATCACGCGGGGAAAGCTCCTACAATGAGCAGTTCTTC
CDR3 protein: CASRSRGESSYNEQFF

V gene: TRBV18
D gene: .
clone size: .
J gene: TRBJ1-6
CDR3 DNA: TGTGCCAGCTCACCAGGAGGGAAAACTTCACCCCTCCACTTT
CDR3 protein: CASSPGGKTSPLHF

V gene: TRBV6-5
D gene: .
clone size: .
J gene: TRBJ2-1
CDR3 DNA: TGTGCCAGCAGCCTGGACGGACAAAACAATGAGCAGTTCTTC
CDR3 protein: CASSLDGQNNEQFF

V gene: TRBV15
D gene: TRBD1
clone size: .
J gene: TRBJ1-4
CDR3 DNA: TGTGCCACCAGCAGCAGTACAGGGGCGGATGAAAAACTGTTTTTT
CDR3 protein: CATSSSTGADEKLFF

V gene: TRBV19
D gene: .
clone size: .
J gene: TRBJ1-2
CDR3 DNA: TGTGCCAGTAGTCCTTCCGTGGAGTACGGCTACACCTTC
CDR3 protein: CASSPSVEYGYTF

V gene: TRBV5-1
D gene: .
clone size: few
J gene: TRBJ2-3
CDR3 DNA: TGCGCCAGCAGCCCTGCTGGGGACAAAGATACGCAGTATTTT
CDR3 protein: CASSPAGDKDTQYF

V gene: TRBV2
D gene: .
clone size: .
J gene: TRBJ1-6
CDR3 DNA: TGTGCCAGCAGTGTGGGACTCGGGAATTCACCCCTCCACTTT
CDR3 protein: CASSVGLGNSPLHF

V gene: TRBV18
D gene: .
clone size: .
J gene: TRBJ1-1
CDR3 DNA: TGTGCCAGCTCACCAGTCGCGGGGGGTCTAACGGGGAACACTGAAGCTTTCTTT
CDR3 protein: CASSPVAGGLTGNTEAFF